The 13 T cell receptor beta chains presented below share a single source sample, sequenced in a study of T-cell memory formation after mild COVID-19. TCRdb re-called the 5' RACE reads with MiXCR, one entry per CDR3 protein. In the table there are 360,000 or so distinct CDR3 sequences, around 27% of which are singletons. The sample was PBMCs or a T cell subset sorted from them (not recorded which). These receptors all come from an adult woman who had mild COVID-19 (a few samples of this study predate the infection). Cell type and time point are not known.

Only one count was recorded for this clonotype. The chain joins TRBV7-8 to TRBJ1-5; TRBD1 aligns across 9 bases. The CDR3 sequence is 16 residues long. V trimming: 1 base; J trimming: 5 bases; junction bases outside the gene matches: 6. Germline lookup yields CDR1 SGHVS and CDR2 FQNEAQ. This CDR3 is CASSLGTGAPHQPQHF. CDR3 sequence (DNA): TGTGCCAGCAGCTTAGGGACAGGGGCCCCCCATCAGCCCCAGCATTTT.

The table lists this clonotype with a few counts. V is TRBV6-5 and J is TRBJ2-5; D is unresolved. V dropped 2 bases and J dropped 3 bases, with 10 bases sitting between them. The CDR3 is 14 residues long. CDR1 and CDR2 (germline): MNHEY, SVGAGI. Written as DNA, the CDR3 is TGTGCCAGCAGTTACAATGACTGGAAAGAGACCCAGTACTTC. Translated: CASSYNDWKETQYF.

The gene calls are TRBV7-2 and TRBJ1-2, with 7 bases fitting TRBD1. The CDR3 extends over 14 amino acids. Germline CDR1 and CDR2: SGHTA and FQGNSA. The V segment lost 5 bases and the J segment 3 bases; nucleotides outside the gene matches: 6. CDR3 sequence reads: CASSPQGGYYGYTF. In DNA, the CDR3 is TGTGCCAGCAGCCCCCAGGGGGGCTACTATGGCTACACCTTC. The entire variable domain, with the rest obtained from reference TRBV7-2 and TRBJ1-2, is as follows: GAGVSQSPSNKVTEKGKDVELRCDPISGHTALYWYRQSLGQGLEFLIYFQGNSAPDKSGLPSDRFSAERTGGSVSTLTIQRTQQEDSAVYLCASSPQGGYYGYTFGSGTRLTVV.

The gene calls are TRBV9 and TRBJ2-3; 10 bases map to TRBD2. Germline V CDR1 and CDR2: SGDLS, YYNGEE. The CDR3 totals 15 residues. V lost 4 bases to trimming and J lost 4 bases; unmatched junction nucleotides: 6. The CDR3 loop reads CASSPSGRAADTQYF. CDR3 in DNA: TGTGCCAGCAGCCCGAGCGGGAGGGCCGCAGATACGCAGTATTTT.

The chain carries TRBV30 and TRBJ2-1; TRBD1 agrees at 9 bases. Germline values: CDR1 GTSNPN, CDR2 SVGIG (reference sequence). V was pared by 3 bases and J by 9 bases, with 3 bases of the junction left unmatched. The length of the CDR3 is 12 residues. This CDR3 reads CAWSPDRGEQFF. In DNA, the CDR3 is TGTGCCTGGAGCCCGGACAGGGGTGAGCAGTTCTTC.

A few counts support this clonotype. The genes are TRBV6-2 or TRBV6-3 and TRBJ2-2, with D perhaps TRBD2 (5 bases). Germline CDR1 and CDR2: MNHEY and SVGEGT. The V end was cut by 7 bases, the J end by 7 bases, with 10 bases between. This CDR3 is built from 12 residues. The CDR3: CASTRLYGELFF. The CDR3 nucleotides are TGTGCCAGCACAAGACTATACGGGGAGCTGTTTTTT.

V gene TRBV5-1 combines with J gene TRBJ2-3, with TRBD1 identical over 8 bases. With V trimmed by 4 bases and J by 6 bases, 7 bases remained unmatched. Germline CDR1 is SGHRS and CDR2 is YFSETQ. The CDR3 consists of 14 residues. The CDR3 here is CASSIKQGGDTQYF. The CDR3 region has the DNA TGCGCCAGCAGCATCAAACAGGGGGGTGATACGCAGTATTTT.

A single count supports this clonotype. Since a much larger clone is just one base distant, this may be a read error. The V gene is TRBV5-4, the J gene TRBJ1-2; D might be TRBD1 (5 bases). Germline-derived CDR1 and CDR2 are SGHNT and YYREEE (reference sequence). The CDR3 runs to 12 residues. Trimming removed 4 bases at V and 2 bases at J, with 6 bases between. CDR3: CASSRGNYGYTF. For the CDR3, the DNA is TGTGCCAGCAGCCGGGGGAACTATGGCTACACCTTC.

V is TRBV30 and J is TRBJ1-1; D unclear. Trimming removed 1 base from V and 5 bases from J, with 8 bases in between. Germline CDR1 reads GTSNPN; CDR2 reads SVGIG (reference sequence). The CDR3 loop spans 12 amino acids. CDR3 residues: CAWSGPWTEAFF. In DNA, the CDR3 is TGTGCCTGGAGTGGACCTTGGACTGAAGCTTTCTTT.

V is TRBV12-3 or TRBV12-4 and J is TRBJ1-3; D unresolved. The V and J ends lost 5 bases and 0 bases respectively, with 8 bases between them. The CDR3 sequence is 14 residues long. The CDR3 nucleotides are TGTGCCAGCAGTCCCTTCGGCTCTGGAAACACCATATATTTT. Its protein is CASSPFGSGNTIYF.

The rearrangement joins TRBV10-3 to TRBJ1-1; TRBD1 aligns across 7 bases. Trimming removed 3 bases from V and 7 bases from J; junction bases left unmatched: 8. Germline loops: CDR1 ENHRY, CDR2 SYGVKD. The CDR3 has 14 amino acids. This chain's CDR3 is CAISDSGQLREAFF. The CDR3 region has the DNA TGTGCCATCAGTGATTCGGGACAGCTTCGTGAAGCTTTCTTT.

The V gene is TRBV19, the J gene TRBJ2-1; TRBD2 matches 8 bases. The V segment lost 8 bases and the J segment 0 bases; nucleotides outside the gene matches: 6. Germline values: CDR1 LNHDA, CDR2 SQIVND (reference sequence). CDR3 length equals 15 residues. CDR3 nucleotides: TGTGCCAGTCAACGGGGGGGAAGCTCCTACAATGAGCAGTTCTTC. Translated: CASQRGGSSYNEQFF.

In this sample, this clonotype turned up a few times. The chain carries TRBV12-3 or TRBV12-4 and TRBJ2-6; D is undetermined. V was pared by 3 bases and J by 2 bases, with 8 bases between. The CDR3 is made up of 15 amino acids. The CDR3 DNA is TGTGCCAGCAGTTTGGGGAAAGCTGGGGCCAACGTCCTGACTTTC. It translates to CASSLGKAGANVLTF.